This TCR beta chain was recovered during a study of shared clonotypes between healthy human individuals (dated by TCRdb to 2020 to 2022). Regarding the study in general: Three men and two women, aged 18 to 49 years, made up the cohort. Leukapheresis yielded between about 0.94 and 8.9 billion PBMCs per donor. To estimate repertoire size and how much clonotype sharing occurs between individuals, the study deeply sequenced the blood TCR repertoires of about 5 healthy adults. Different laboratories and diverse techniques were used to prepare libraries and sequence TCR repertoires, to increase sequencing depth and limit assay-specific biases. What the authors observed across the whole study: Pairwise subsampling indicated that sequencing depth was expected to affect the degree of clonotype sharing among donors. Because the study included a small number of donors, the genetic and exposure-history diversity represented was limited. Sampling was limited to blood, and TCR repertoires in tissue likely differ from TCR repertoires in blood.

Donors were healthy HIV-negative adults with no recently reported acute infections or vaccinations. Every donor was a Caucasian adult living in Nashville, Tennessee, USA. For unsorted samples, some 90 million PBMCs were counted, and genomic DNA was extracted using the QIAamp DNA Blood Mini kit. Blood was obtained by leukapheresis, after which PBMCs were separated by Ficoll-Histopaque density gradient centrifugation and cryopreserved in liquid nitrogen vapor phase. The CDR3 holds 14 amino acids from the cysteine to the phenylalanine. Only the CDR3 region is kept as DNA, spanning 42 bases read in frame from base 1. CDR1 and CDR2 are drawn from the germline V gene (reference sequence): SEHNR, FQNEAQ. Relative to germline, V is missing 6 bases and J is missing 1 base, with 4 bases of the junction outside any gene match. Using the deep immunoSEQ assay, TCR CDR3 regions were amplified from genomic DNA by multiplex PCR. Genomic DNA extracted from each cell subset was distributed evenly over all wells of several immunoSEQ 96-well plates, and each plate served as one replicate. For unsorted PBMC, roughly 330 ng of genomic DNA, equivalent to about 30,000 T cell genomes, went into each replicate PCR. Unsorted PBMC genomic DNA was sequenced across ten immunoSEQ deep assay plates. Purified libraries were quantified with a Qubit 3.0 fluorometer, sized on a Bioanalyzer 2100, and re-quantified with the KAPA Library Quantification kit. Every immunoSEQ 96-well plate was sequenced on a dedicated single-read 150-cycle Illumina NextSeq 550 flow cell. The paper's processing steps were these. Because the immunoSEQ output included only junctional sequences and no quality scores, the filtering could not be the same as the filtering used for full-length reads. Sequences were annotated with PyIR, a Python wrapper for IgBLAST v1.9, using IMGT germline references to assign V/J genes and CDR3. Reads with weak V/J assignments (E-value above 1e-6), missing CDR3, stop codons, out-of-frame junctions, or ambiguous translated residues were removed. V3J clonotypes were defined by identical inferred V gene, J gene, and CDR3 amino acid sequence. Percentage overlap between repertoires was calculated by dividing the number of shared unique clonotypes by the size of the smaller repertoire. Three approaches were used to assess repertoire richness: RTK rarefaction, the Chao1 estimator, and Recon v2.1 estimates of unobserved clonotypes. TCRdb holds this immuneACCESS table with in-frame rearrangements only. Some clones are missing; in checked studies, unresolved V genes explain under half, and the rest has no known cause. The V and J calls and clone size were taken over from that table, and D and trimming were inferred from the DNA. Counted in this sample were approximately 500,000 clones; 70% to 85% of them appeared once. The ten largest clonotypes hold 9.5% to 15% of the sample.

About this clone: This clone's antigen is unknown. Base quality data are lacking; no much larger clone is found one base away.

This clonotype was sampled from a woman in her 40s in good health. Some clones in this sample may be carry-over from other donors' samples. Sequencing used PBMCs. The V and J genes are TRBV7-9 and TRBJ2-7; 9 junctional bases match TRBD1. The CDR3 region: CASRPGTGSYEQYF. Here is the DNA: TGTGCCAGCAGACCCGGGACAGGGTCCTACGAGCAGTACTTC. Reference TRBV7-9 and TRBJ2-7 genes cover what lies past the CDR3, so the full variable domain is DTGVSQNPRHKITKRGQNVTFRCDPISEHNRLYWYRQTLGQGPEFLTYFQNEAQLEKSRLLSDRFSAERPKGSFSTLEIQRTEQGDSAMYLCASRPGTGSYEQYFGPGTRLTVT.